Here is one TCR beta chain with its context. Its cognate antigen is unknown. These data belong to a study of T cell responses to AZD1222 COVID-19 vaccine. General study results and limits: Spike-specific TCR depth and breadth grew after two AZD1222 doses. CD4 TCRs covered the whole spike, strongest at regions 160-218 and 743-854. Clonal diversity may have been underestimated in mostly white British donors. At study baseline, merely roughly 6 AZD1222 recipients were seropositive.

Sequenced by immunoSEQ multiplex PCR; TCRdb stores in-frame clones only, minus some. The table records roughly 150,000 clones, 70% to 90% of them present only once. The CDR3 is made up of 16 amino acids. The germline gives CDR1 KGHDR, CDR2 SFDVKD. V shed 3 bases and J 1 base; nucleotides not matched to a gene: 2. The source material was peripheral blood, sampled after recovery from COVID-19. The gene calls are TRBV24-1 and TRBJ1-4; TRBD1 agrees at 9 bases. The origin of this receptor is an adult who had recovered from COVID-19. CDR3 DNA: TGTGCCACCAGTGATCCGGGACAGGGAACTAATGAAAAACTGTTTTTT. Residues: CATSDPGQGTNEKLFF.